The present TCR beta chain was sequenced within a study of a mutant IDH1 vaccine in newly diagnosed glioma. Study-level background: Visit V12 was scheduled at week 35 and visit V13 at week 47.

Time point in this sample: week 35, safety follow-up. Every vaccination contained 300 ug of the mutant IDH1 20-mer peptide and was paired with topical imiquimod. During weeks 1, 3, 5, 7, 11, 15, 19 and 23, patients received eight vaccinations. Germline V gives CDR1 SGHTA, CDR2 FQGNSA. This CDR3 has 15 amino acids. V dropped 2 bases and J dropped 4 bases, with 11 bases sitting between them. As for this clone: The antigen is not known.

TCRdb's copy holds only in-frame clones and misses some; the assay was immunoSEQ multiplex PCR. This sample has about 32,000 clones, with around 80% found just once. This chain joins TRBV7-2 and TRBJ1-4; tentatively, D is TRBD1 (5 bases). Sample: PBMCs, taken from a glioma patient whose treatment included an IDH1 peptide vaccine. The sequence derives from a woman between 40 and 50 years old with glioma. Here the CDR3 reads CASSLQGGVNEKLFF. CDR3 in DNA: TGTGCCAGCAGCTTACAGGGAGGGGTTAATGAAAAACTGTTTTTT.